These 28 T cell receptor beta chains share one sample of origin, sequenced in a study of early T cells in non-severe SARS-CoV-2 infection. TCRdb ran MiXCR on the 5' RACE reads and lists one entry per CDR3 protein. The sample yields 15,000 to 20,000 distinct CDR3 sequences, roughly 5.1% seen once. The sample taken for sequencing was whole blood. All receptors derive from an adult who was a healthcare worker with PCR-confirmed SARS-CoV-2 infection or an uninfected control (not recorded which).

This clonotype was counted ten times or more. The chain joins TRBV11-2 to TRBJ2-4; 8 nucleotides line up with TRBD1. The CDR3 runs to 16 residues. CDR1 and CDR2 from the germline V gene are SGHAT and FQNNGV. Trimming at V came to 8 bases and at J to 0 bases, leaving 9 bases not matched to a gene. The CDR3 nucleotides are TGTGCCAGCTACAGAGGGACAGGACTAGCCAAAAACATTCAGTACTTC. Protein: CASYRGTGLAKNIQYF. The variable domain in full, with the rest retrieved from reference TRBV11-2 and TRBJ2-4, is EAGVAQSPRYKIIEKRQSVAFWCNPISGHATLYWYQQILGQGPKLLIQFQNNGVVDDSQLPKDRFSAERLKGVDSTLKIQPAKLEDSAVYLCASYRGTGLAKNIQYFGAGTRLSVL.

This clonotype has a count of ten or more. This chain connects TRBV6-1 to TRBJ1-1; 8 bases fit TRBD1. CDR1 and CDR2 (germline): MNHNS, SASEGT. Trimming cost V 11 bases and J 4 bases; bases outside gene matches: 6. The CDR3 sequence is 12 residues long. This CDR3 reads CACTDRGTEAFF. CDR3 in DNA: TGTGCCTGCACCGACAGGGGCACTGAAGCTTTCTTT.

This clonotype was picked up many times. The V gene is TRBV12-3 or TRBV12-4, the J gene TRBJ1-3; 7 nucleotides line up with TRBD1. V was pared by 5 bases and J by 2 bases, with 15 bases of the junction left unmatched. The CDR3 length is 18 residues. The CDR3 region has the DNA TGTGCCAGCAGTAAGGCGGGACAGAGGGAGAAGACTGGAAACACCATATATTTT. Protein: CASSKAGQREKTGNTIYF.

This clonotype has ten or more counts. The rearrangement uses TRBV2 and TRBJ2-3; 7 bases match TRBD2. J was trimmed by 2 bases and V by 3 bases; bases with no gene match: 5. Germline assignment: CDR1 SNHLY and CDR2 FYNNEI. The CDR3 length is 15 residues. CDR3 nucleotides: TGTGCCAGCAGTGACCCTAGCGGTTCCACAGATACGCAGTATTTT. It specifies CASSDPSGSTDTQYF. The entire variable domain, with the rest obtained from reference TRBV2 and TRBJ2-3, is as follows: EPEVTQTPSHQVTQMGQEVILRCVPISNHLYFYWYRQILGQKVEFLVSFYNNEISEKSEIFDDQFSVERPDGSNFTLKIRSTKLEDSAMYFCASSDPSGSTDTQYFGPGTRLTVL.

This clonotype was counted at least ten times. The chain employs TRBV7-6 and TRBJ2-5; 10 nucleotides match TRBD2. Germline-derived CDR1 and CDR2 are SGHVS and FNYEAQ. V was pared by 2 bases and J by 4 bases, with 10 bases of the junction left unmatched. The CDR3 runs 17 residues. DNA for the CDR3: TGTGCCAGCAGCTTATCCGGACTAGCGGCCCAGGGAGAGACCCAGTACTTC. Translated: CASSLSGLAAQGETQYF.

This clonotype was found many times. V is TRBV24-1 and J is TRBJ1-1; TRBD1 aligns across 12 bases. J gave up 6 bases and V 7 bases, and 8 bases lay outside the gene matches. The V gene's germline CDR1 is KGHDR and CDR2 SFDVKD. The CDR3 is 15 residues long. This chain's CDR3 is CATRAWGQGAAEAFF. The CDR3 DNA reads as TGTGCCACCAGGGCCTGGGGACAGGGGGCCGCTGAAGCTTTCTTT.

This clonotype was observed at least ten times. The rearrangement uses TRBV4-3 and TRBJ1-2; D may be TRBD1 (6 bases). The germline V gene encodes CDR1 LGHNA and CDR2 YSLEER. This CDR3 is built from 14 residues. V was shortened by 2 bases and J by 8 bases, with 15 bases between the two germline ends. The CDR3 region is CASSQLLQGDGYTF. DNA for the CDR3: TGCGCCAGCAGCCAACTTCTACAGGGTGACGGCTACACCTTC.

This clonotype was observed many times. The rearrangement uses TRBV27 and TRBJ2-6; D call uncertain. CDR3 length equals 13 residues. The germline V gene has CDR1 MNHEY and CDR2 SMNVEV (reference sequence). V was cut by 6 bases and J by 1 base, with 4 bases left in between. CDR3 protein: CASRPSGANVLTF. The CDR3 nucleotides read TGTGCCAGCAGACCATCTGGGGCCAACGTCCTGACTTTC. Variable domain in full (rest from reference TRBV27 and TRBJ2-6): EAQVTQNPRYLITVTGKKLTVTCSQNMNHEYMSWYRQDPGLGLRQIYYSMNVEVTDKGDVPEGYKVSRKEKRNFPLILESPSPNQTSLYFCASRPSGANVLTFGAGSRLTVL.

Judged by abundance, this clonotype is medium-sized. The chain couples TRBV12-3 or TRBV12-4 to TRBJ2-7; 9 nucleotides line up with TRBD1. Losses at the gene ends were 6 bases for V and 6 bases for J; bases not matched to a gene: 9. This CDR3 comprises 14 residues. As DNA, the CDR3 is TGTGCCAGCAGCCCCACAGGGGGCGCATCCGAGCAGTACTTC. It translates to CASSPTGGASEQYF.

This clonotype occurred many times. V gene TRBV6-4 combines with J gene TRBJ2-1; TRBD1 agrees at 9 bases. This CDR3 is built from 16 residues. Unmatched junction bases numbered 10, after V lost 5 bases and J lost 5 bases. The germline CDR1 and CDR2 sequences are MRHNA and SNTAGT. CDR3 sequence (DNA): TGTGCCAGCAGTCGACAGGGGGTAGAGTCCCACAATGAGCAGTTCTTC. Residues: CASSRQGVESHNEQFF.

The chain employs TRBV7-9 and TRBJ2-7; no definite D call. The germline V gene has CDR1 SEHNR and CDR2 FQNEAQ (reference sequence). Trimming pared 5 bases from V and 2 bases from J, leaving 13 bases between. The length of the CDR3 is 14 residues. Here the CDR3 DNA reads TGTGCCAGCAGCCCCGGACCTCCTCCCTACGAGCAGTACGTC. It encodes CASSPGPPPYEQYV.

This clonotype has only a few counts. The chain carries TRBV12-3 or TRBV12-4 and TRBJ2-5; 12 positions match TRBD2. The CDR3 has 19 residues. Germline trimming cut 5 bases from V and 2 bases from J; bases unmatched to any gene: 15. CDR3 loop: CASSPTLGLAGAGQETQYF. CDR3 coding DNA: TGTGCCAGCAGTCCAACCCTGGGACTAGCGGGTGCGGGACAAGAGACCCAGTACTTC.

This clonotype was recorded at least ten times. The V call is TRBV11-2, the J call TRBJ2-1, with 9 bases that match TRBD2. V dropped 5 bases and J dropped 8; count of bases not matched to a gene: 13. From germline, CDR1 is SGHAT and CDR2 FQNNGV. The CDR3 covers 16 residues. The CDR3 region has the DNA TGTGCCAGCAGCCCCATAGCGGGAGAGAATCTCGATGAGCAGTTCTTC. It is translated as CASSPIAGENLDEQFF. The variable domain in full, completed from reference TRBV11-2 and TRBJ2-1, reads EAGVAQSPRYKIIEKRQSVAFWCNPISGHATLYWYQQILGQGPKLLIQFQNNGVVDDSQLPKDRFSAERLKGVDSTLKIQPAKLEDSAVYLCASSPIAGENLDEQFFGPGTRLTVL.

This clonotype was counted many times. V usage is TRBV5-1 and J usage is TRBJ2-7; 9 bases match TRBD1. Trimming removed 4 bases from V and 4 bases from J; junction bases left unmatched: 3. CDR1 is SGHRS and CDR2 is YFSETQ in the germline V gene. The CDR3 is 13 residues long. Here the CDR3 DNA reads TGCGCCAGCAGCGGGGACAGGGCTTACGAGCAGTACTTC. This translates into CASSGDRAYEQYF.

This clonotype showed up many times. CDR3 bases: TGTGCCAGCAGCCAAGATAGGACAGGGGAGAGGTCGAAGTTCTTC. Translation gives CASSQDRTGERSKFF. The chain links TRBV3-1 to TRBJ2-1, with 9 bases aligning to TRBD1. CDR3 size: 15 residues. Germline CDR1 reads LGHDT; CDR2 reads YNNKEL (reference sequence). The trim removed 0 bases at V and 14 bases at J, leaving 11 bases unmatched.

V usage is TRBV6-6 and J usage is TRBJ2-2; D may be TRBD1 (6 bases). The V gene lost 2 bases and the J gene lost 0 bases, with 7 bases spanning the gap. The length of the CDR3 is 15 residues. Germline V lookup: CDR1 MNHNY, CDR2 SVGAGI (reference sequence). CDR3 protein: CASSYGTPNTGELFF. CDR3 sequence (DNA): TGTGCCAGCAGTTACGGGACACCGAACACCGGGGAGCTGTTTTTT.

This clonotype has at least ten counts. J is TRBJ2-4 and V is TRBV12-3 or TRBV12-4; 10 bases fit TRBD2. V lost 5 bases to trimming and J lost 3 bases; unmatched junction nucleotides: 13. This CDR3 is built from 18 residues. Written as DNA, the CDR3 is TGTGCCAGCAGTCTCCGGGGACTAGCGCGGTACGGCAAAAACATTCAGTACTTC. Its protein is CASSLRGLARYGKNIQYF.

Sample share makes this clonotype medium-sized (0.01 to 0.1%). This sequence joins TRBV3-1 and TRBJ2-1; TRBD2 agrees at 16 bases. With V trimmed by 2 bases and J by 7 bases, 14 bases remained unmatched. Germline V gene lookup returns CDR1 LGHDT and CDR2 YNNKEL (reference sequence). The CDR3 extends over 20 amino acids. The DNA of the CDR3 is TGTGCCAGCAGCCAAACGCCGGGACTAGCGGGAGGGCCCGGCGGGAATGAGCAGTTCTTC. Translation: CASSQTPGLAGGPGGNEQFF.

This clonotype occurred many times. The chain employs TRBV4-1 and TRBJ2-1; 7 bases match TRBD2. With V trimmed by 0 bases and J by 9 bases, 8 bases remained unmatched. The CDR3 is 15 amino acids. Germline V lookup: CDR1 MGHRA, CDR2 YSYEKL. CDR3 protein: CASSQDLREMTEQFF. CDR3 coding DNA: TGCGCCAGCAGCCAAGATCTGCGGGAGATGACTGAGCAGTTCTTC.

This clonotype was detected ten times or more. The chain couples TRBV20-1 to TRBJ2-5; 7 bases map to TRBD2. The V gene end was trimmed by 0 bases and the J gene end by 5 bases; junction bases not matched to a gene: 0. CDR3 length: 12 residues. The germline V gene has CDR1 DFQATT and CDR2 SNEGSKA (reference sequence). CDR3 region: CSARDGRETQYF. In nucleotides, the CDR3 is TGCAGTGCTAGAGACGGGAGGGAGACCCAGTACTTC.

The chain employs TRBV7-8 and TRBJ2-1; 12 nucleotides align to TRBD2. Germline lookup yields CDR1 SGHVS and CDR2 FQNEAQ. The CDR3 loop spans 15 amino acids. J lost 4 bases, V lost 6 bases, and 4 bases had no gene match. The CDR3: CASRPTSGRYNEQFF. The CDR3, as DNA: TGTGCCAGCAGACCAACTAGCGGGAGGTACAATGAGCAGTTCTTC.

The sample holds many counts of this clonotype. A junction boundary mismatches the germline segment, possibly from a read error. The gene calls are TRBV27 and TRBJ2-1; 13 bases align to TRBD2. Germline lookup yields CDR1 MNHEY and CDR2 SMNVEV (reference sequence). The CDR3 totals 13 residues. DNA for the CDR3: TGTGCCAGCAGTTTATCGACTAGCGGGAGGCACCTCTTC. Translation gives CASSLSTSGRHLF.

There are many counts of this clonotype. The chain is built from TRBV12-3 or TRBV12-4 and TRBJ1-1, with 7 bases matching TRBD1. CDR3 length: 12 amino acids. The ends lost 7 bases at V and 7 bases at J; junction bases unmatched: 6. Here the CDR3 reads CASTNYRGEAFF. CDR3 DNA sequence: TGTGCCAGCACCAACTACAGGGGTGAAGCTTTCTTT.

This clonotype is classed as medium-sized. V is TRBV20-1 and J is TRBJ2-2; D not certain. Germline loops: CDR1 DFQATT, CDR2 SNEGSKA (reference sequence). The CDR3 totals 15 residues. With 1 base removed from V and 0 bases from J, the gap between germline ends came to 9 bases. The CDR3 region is CSARVERTNTGELFF. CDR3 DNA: TGCAGTGCTAGAGTAGAGAGAACGAACACCGGGGAGCTGTTTTTT.

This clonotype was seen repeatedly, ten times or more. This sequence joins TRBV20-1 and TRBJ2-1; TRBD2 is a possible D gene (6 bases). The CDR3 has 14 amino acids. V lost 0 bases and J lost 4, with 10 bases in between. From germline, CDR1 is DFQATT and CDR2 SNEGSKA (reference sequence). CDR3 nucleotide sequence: TGCAGTGCTAGAGACGGGAGAGCATACAATGAGCAGTTCTTC. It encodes CSARDGRAYNEQFF.

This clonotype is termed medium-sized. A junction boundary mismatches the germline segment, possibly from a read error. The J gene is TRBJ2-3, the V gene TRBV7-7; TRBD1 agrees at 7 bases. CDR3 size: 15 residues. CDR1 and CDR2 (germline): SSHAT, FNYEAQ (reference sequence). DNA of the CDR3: TGTGCTAGCAGTCCGGGACAGAGTACCACAGATACGCAGTATTTT. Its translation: CASSPGQSTTDTQYF.

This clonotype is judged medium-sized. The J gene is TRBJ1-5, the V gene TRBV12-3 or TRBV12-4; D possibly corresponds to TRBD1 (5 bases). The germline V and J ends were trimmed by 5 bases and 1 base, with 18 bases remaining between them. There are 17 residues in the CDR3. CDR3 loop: CASSPLPGIYSNQPQHF. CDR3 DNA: TGTGCCAGCAGTCCCCTACCAGGGATTTACAGCAATCAGCCCCAGCATTTT.

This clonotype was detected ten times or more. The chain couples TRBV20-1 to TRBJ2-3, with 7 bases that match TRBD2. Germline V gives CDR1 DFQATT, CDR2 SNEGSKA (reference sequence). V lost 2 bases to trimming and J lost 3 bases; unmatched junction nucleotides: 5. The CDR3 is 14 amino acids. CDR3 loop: CSARSGGDTDTQYF. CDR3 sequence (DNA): TGCAGTGCTAGATCGGGAGGAGATACAGATACGCAGTATTTT.